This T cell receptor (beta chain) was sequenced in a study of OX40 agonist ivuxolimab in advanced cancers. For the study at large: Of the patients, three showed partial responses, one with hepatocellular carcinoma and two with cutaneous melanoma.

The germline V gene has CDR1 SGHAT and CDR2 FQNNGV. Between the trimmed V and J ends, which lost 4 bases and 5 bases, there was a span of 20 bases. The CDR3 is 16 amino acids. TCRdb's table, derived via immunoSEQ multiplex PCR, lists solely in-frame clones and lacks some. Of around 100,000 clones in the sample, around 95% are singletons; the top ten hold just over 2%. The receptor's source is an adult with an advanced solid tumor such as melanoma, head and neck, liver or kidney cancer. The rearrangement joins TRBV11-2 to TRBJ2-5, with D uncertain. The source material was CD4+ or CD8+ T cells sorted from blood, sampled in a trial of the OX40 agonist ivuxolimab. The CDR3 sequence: CASSSADPEPEETQYF. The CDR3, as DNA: TGTGCCAGCAGCTCCGCCGATCCTGAACCCGAGGAGACCCAGTACTTC.